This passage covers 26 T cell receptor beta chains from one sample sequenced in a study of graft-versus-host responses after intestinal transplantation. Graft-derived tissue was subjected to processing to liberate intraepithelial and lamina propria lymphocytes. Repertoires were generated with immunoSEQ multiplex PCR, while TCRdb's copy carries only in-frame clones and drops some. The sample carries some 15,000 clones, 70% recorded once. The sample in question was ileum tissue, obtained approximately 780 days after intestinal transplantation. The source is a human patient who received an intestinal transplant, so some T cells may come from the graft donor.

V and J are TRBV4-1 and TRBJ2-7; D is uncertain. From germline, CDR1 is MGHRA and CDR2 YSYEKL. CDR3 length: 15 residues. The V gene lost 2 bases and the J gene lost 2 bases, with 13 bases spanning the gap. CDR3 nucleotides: TGCGCCAGCAGCCAATCCTTAGGGTCAACCTACGAGCAGTACTTC. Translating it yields CASSQSLGSTYEQYF.

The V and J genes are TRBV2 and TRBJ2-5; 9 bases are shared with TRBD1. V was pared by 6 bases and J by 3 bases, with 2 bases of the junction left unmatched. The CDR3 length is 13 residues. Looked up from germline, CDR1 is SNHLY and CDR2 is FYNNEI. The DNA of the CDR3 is TGTGCCAGCAGGAGGGACAGGGAAGAGACCCAGTACTTC. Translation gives CASRRDREETQYF.

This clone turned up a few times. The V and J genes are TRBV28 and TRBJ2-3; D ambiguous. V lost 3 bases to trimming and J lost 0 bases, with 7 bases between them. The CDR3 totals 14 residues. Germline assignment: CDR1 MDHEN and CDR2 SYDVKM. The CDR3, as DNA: TGTGCCAGCAGTTTGACGGAGAGCACAGATACGCAGTATTTT. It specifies CASSLTESTDTQYF. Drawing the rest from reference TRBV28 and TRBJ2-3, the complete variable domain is DVKVTQSSRYLVKRTGEKVFLECVQDMDHENMFWYRQDPGLGLRLIYFSYDVKMKEKGDIPEGYSVSREKKERFSLILESASTNQTSMYLCASSLTESTDTQYFGPGTRLTVL.

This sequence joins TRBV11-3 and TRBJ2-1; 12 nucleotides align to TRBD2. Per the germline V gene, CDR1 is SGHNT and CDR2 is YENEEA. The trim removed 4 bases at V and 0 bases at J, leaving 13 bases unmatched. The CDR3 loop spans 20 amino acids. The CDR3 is CASSSGRGLAGTSSYNEQFF. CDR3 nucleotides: TGTGCCAGCAGCTCAGGAAGAGGACTAGCGGGAACTAGCTCCTACAATGAGCAGTTCTTC.

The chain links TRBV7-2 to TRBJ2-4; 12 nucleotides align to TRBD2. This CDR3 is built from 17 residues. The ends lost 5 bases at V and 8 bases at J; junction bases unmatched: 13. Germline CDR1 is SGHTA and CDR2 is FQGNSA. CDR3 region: CASSILPRLAGADIQYF. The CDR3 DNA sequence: TGTGCCAGCAGCATCCTTCCTCGACTAGCGGGAGCAGACATTCAGTACTTC. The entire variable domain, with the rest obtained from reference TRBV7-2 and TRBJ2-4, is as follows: GAGVSQSPSNKVTEKGKDVELRCDPISGHTALYWYRQSLGQGLEFLIYFQGNSAPDKSGLPSDRFSAERTGGSVSTLTIQRTQQEDSAVYLCASSILPRLAGADIQYFGAGTRLSVL.

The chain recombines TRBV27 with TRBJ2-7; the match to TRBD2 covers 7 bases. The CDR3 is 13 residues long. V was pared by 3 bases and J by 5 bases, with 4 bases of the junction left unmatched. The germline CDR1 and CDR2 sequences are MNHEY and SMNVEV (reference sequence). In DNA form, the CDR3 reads TGTGCCAGCAGTTTGTGGGGGGGGAACGAGCAGTACTTC. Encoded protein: CASSLWGGNEQYF.

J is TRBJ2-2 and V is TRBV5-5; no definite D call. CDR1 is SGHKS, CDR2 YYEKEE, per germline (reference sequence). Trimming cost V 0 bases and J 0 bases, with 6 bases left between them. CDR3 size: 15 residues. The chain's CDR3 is CASSLVTANTGELFF. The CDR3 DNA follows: TGTGCCAGCAGCTTGGTTACAGCGAACACCGGGGAGCTGTTTTTT.

In nucleotides, the CDR3 is TGTGCCAGTACCGACAGACAAACCCCCTACGGCTACACCTTC. Translated: CASTDRQTPYGYTF. The rearrangement links TRBV19 to TRBJ1-2, with a tentative D call TRBD1 (5 bases). The CDR3 runs to 14 residues. V was shortened by 7 bases and J by 8 bases, with 20 bases between the two germline ends. Germline V lookup: CDR1 LNHDA, CDR2 SQIVND (reference sequence). Filled out from reference TRBV19 and TRBJ1-2, the complete variable domain reads DGGITQSPKYLFRKEGQNVTLSCEQNLNHDAMYWYRQDPGQGLRLIYYSQIVNDFQKGDIAEGYSVSREKKESFPLTVTSAQKNPTAFYLCASTDRQTPYGYTFGSGTRLTVV.

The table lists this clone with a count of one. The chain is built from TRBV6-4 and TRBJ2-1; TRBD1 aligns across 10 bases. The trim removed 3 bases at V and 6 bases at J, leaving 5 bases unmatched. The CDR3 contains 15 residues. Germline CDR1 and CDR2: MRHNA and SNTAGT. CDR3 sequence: CASSEGGQGSNEQFF. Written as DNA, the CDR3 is TGTGCCAGCAGTGAAGGGGGACAGGGGTCCAATGAGCAGTTCTTC.

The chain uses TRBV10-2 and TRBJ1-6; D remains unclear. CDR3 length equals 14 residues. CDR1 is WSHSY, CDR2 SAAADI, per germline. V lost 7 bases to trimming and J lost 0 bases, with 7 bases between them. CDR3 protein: CASTLSSYNSPLHF. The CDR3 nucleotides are TGCGCCAGCACCCTCAGCTCCTATAATTCACCCCTCCACTTT.

The CDR3 region is CASHNGAGSYNSPLHF. In DNA form, the CDR3 reads TGTGCCAGTCATAACGGGGCAGGCTCCTATAATTCACCCCTCCACTTT. This chain uses TRBV6-4 with TRBJ1-6; possible D gene TRBD1, 5 bases. CDR3 length: 16 amino acids. Trimming took off 9 bases at V and 0 bases at J, with 15 bases between the two ends. CDR1 is MRHNA and CDR2 is SNTAGT in the germline V gene.

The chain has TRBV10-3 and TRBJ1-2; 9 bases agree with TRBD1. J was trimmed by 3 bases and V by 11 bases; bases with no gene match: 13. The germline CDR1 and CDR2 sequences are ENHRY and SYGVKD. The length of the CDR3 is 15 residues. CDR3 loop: CASNEDRGSHYGYTF. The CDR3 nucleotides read TGTGCCTCTAACGAGGACAGGGGATCACACTATGGCTACACCTTC.

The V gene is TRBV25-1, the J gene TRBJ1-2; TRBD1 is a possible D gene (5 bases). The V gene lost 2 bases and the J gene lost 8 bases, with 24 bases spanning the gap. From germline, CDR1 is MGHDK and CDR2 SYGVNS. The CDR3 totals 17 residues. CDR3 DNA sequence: TGTGCCAGCAGTGAACCACTGGGGGGGAACCGCAATAGGGGCTACACCTTC. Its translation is CASSEPLGGNRNRGYTF.

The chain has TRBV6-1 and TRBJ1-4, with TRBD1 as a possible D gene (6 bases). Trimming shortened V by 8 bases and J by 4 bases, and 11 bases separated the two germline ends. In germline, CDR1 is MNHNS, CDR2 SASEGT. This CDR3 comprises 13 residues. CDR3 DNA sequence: TGTGCCAGCCGCGGGGGCCTTAATGAAAAACTGTTTTTT. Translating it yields CASRGGLNEKLFF.

The CDR3 sequence: CASTPGAYTEAFF. CDR3 bases: TGCGCCAGCACTCCGGGGGCGTACACTGAAGCTTTCTTT. The chain is built from TRBV5-1 and TRBJ1-1, with D possibly TRBD1 on 6 matching bases. Trimming removed 6 bases from V and 3 bases from J, with 12 bases in between. The CDR3 length is 13 residues. CDR1 is SGHRS and CDR2 is YFSETQ in the germline V gene.

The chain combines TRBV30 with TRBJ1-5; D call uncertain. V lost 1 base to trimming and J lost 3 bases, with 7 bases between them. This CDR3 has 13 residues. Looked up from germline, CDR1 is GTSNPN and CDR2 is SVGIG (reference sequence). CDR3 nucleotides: TGTGCCTGGAGTGATACCTACAATCAGCCCCAGCATTTT. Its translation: CAWSDTYNQPQHF.

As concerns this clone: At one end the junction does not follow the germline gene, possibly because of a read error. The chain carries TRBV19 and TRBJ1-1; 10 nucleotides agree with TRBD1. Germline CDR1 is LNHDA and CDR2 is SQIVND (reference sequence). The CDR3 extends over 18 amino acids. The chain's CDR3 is CASSFSFWGQGINIEAFF. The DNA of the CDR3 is TGTGCCAGTAGTTTTTCGTTTTGGGGACAGGGGATTAACATTGAAGCTTTCTTT.

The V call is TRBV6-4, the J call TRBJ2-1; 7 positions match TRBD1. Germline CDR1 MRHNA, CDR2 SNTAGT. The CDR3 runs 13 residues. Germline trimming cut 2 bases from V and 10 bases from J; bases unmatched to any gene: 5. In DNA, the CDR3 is TGTGCCAGCAGTGACGGACAGGCAGGCGAGCAGTTCTTC. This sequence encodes CASSDGQAGEQFF.

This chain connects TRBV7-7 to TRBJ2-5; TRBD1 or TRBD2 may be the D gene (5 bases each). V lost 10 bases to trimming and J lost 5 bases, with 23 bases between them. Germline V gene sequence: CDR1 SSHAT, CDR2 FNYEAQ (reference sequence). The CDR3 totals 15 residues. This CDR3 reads CATRPAVGWGETQYF. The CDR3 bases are TGTGCCACCCGCCCCGCGGTGGGATGGGGGGAGACCCAGTACTTC.

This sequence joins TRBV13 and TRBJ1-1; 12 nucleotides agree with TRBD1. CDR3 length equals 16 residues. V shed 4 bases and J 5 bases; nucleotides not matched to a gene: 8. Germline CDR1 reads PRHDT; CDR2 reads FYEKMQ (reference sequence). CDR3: CASSSGTGGRKTEAFF. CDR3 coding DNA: TGTGCCAGCAGCTCCGGGACAGGGGGCCGGAAGACTGAAGCTTTCTTT.

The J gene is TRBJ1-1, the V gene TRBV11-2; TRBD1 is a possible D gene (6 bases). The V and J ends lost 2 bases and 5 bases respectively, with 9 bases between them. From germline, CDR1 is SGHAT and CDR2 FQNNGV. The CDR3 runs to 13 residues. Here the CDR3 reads CASSLNRETEAFF. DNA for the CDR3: TGTGCCAGCAGCTTAAACAGGGAAACTGAAGCTTTCTTT.

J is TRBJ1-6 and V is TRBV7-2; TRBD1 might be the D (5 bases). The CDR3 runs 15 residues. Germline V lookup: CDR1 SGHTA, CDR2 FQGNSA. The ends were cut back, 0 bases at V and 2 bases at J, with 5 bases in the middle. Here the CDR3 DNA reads TGTGCCAGCAGCTTAGCCAGGGCCTATAATTCACCCCTCCACTTT. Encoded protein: CASSLARAYNSPLHF.

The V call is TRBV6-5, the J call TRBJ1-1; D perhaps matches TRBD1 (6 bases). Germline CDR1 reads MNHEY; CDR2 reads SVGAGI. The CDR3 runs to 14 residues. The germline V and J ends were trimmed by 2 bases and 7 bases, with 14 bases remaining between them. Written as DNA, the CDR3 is TGTGCCAGCAGTTACCATGCAGGGGACTTTGAAGCTTTCTTT. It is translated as CASSYHAGDFEAFF.

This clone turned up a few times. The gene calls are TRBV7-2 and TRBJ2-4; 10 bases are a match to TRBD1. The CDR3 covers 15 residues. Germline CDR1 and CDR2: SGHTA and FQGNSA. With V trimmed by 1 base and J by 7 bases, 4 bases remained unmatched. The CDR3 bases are TGTGCCAGCAGCTTAGAAGGACAGGGGGGCAACATTCAGTACTTC. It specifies CASSLEGQGGNIQYF.

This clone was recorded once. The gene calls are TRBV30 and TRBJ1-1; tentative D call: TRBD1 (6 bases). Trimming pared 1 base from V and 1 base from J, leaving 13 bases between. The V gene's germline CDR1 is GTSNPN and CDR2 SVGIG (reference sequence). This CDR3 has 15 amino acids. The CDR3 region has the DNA TGTGCCTGGAGTGGGGCGACAGGACAGAACACTGAAGCTTTCTTT. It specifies CAWSGATGQNTEAFF.

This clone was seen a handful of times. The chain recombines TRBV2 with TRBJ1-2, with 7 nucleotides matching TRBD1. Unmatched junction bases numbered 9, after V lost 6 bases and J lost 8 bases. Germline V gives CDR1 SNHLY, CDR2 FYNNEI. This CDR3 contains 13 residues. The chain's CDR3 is CASSLQGSGGYTF. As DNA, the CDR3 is TGTGCCAGCAGCCTACAGGGGTCGGGCGGCTACACCTTC.